This T cell receptor (beta chain) is drawn from a study of blood T cell repertoires in COVID-19. As for the study in general: Researchers got acute and convalescent COVID-19 samples from the United States, Italy and Spain. Sources were T cells, B-cell-depleted T cells, or PBMCs; the material itself was cDNA or gDNA.

In the original workflow: Nucleated cell number was recorded as an estimate derived from reference gene primer amplification. Sequenced by immunoSEQ multiplex PCR; TCRdb stores in-frame clones only, minus some. The V and J calls and clone size were taken over from that table, and D and trimming were inferred from the DNA. The sample has 25,000 to 35,000 clones, roughly 87% seen once. This clone was seen a few times. Germline assignment: CDR1 MDHEN and CDR2 SYDVKM. Unmatched junction bases numbered 7, after V lost 5 bases and J lost 2 bases. This CDR3 comprises 15 residues. This TCR was recovered from a human donor in a cohort sampled during active COVID-19. Sequences were obtained from peripheral blood. V usage is TRBV28 and J usage is TRBJ2-7, with 9 bases identical to TRBD1. CDR3 residues: CASSPGTGITYEQYF. Here the CDR3 DNA reads TGTGCCAGCAGTCCGGGGACAGGGATAACCTACGAGCAGTACTTC.